The clone carrying this T cell receptor (beta chain) was seen a single time. What it recognizes is unknown. Primed by a sample-barcoded 5' primer and a J-beta primer mix, a second PCR proceeded for about 6 to 12 cycles. Using its own MiXCR run on the 5' RACE reads, TCRdb lists one record per CDR3 protein. There are hundreds of thousands of distinct CDR3 sequences in the sample; approximately 30% occur only once, and 15% to 18% lies in the top ten. The entry originates in a study of blood T cells in healthy people across ages. Germline V gene lookup returns CDR1 SGHVS and CDR2 FQNEAQ. Trimming took 6 bases from V and 3 from J; bases not matched to a gene: 12. The CDR3 is made up of 16 amino acids. Study findings and constraints: Observed TCR beta diversity showed a strong correlation with the percentage of naive T cells as measured by flow cytometry. In older individuals, TCR beta diversity per million T cells was lower, falling roughly linearly with age. Investigators treated diversity estimates from one million T cells as underestimates.

This TCR was recovered from a woman aged 80 or older in good health. Sequenced input: blood. The rearrangement joins TRBV7-8 to TRBJ2-7, with TRBD2 identical over 9 bases. CDR3 residues: CASRPAASGTHYEQYF. The CDR3 DNA reads TGTGCCAGCAGACCAGCGGCTAGCGGGACTCACTACGAGCAGTACTTC.